These 22 T cell receptor beta chains came from one sample sequenced in a study of PD-L1 blockade in urothelial cancer. The sample's time point: peripheral blood 6 weeks after treatment start. Clones were read by immunoSEQ multiplex PCR, and TCRdb kept only the in-frame ones, dropping some. The sample lists approximately 83,000 clones, around 78% occurring once. Material: PBMCs, obtained around atezolizumab (anti-PD-L1) treatment. The receptors stem from a man between 65 and 85 years old with urothelial cancer.

The V gene is TRBV14, the J gene TRBJ1-1; D is perhaps TRBD1 (6 bases). CDR1 is SGHDN, CDR2 FVKESK, per germline. The V and J ends lost 0 bases and 1 base respectively, with 9 bases between them. CDR3 length equals 15 residues. CDR3 loop: CASSQEQGTNTEAFF. CDR3 coding DNA: TGTGCCAGCAGCCAAGAGCAGGGGACGAACACTGAAGCTTTCTTT.

The chain has TRBV7-2 and TRBJ2-5; 7 bases line up with TRBD2. The CDR3 spans 16 residues. Trimming at V came to 4 bases and at J to 4 bases, leaving 12 bases not matched to a gene. The germline gives CDR1 SGHTA, CDR2 FQGNSA. The CDR3 coding sequence is TGTGCCAGCAGCTCCACCGGACTAGGTCTCGGAGAGACCCAGTACTTC. Protein product: CASSSTGLGLGETQYF.

The chain combines TRBV7-9 with TRBJ1-2, with D possibly TRBD1 on 5 matching bases. Germline values: CDR1 SEHNR, CDR2 FQNEAQ (reference sequence). The CDR3 loop spans 13 amino acids. Trimming cost V 8 bases and J 4 bases, with 14 bases left between them. The CDR3 DNA reads as TGTGCCAGCGGGGCTATGGGGGGCTATGGCTACACCTTC. It codes for CASGAMGGYGYTF.

This clone was detected only a few times. The chain carries TRBV7-9 and TRBJ2-6; 9 bases match TRBD1. Germline lookup yields CDR1 SEHNR and CDR2 FQNEAQ (reference sequence). The CDR3 has 18 residues. V trimming: 5 bases; J trimming: 0 bases; junction bases outside the gene matches: 8. CDR3 bases: TGTGCCAGCAGCCCCAGGACAGGGGCGTTCTCTGGGGCCAACGTCCTGACTTTC. Amino acid sequence: CASSPRTGAFSGANVLTF.

This rearrangement joins TRBV5-6 to TRBJ2-7, with D perhaps matching TRBD2 (5 bases). V lost 3 bases to trimming and J lost 7 bases, with 11 bases between them. From germline, CDR1 is SGHDT and CDR2 YYEEEE. The CDR3 extends over 12 amino acids. This CDR3 is CASSSEAGEQYF. DNA for the CDR3: TGTGCCAGCAGCTCGGAGGCCGGGGAGCAGTACTTC.

This chain joins TRBV30 and TRBJ1-3, with D possibly matching TRBD1 (5 bases). The CDR3 length is 15 residues. Germline-derived CDR1 and CDR2 are GTSNPN and SVGIG (reference sequence). Deletions cut 5 bases from V and 0 bases from J, with 14 bases between. The CDR3 region has the DNA TGTGCCTGGGGACTGGAGGGGAGCTCTGGAAACACCATATATTTT. Its protein product is CAWGLEGSSGNTIYF.

The J gene is TRBJ1-4, the V gene TRBV4-1; a weak D match, TRBD1 (6 bases). This CDR3 has 15 amino acids. Germline V gives CDR1 MGHRA, CDR2 YSYEKL. Trimming removed 4 bases at V and 0 bases at J, with 9 bases between. The CDR3 here is CASSPDSSTNEKLFF. Here the CDR3 DNA reads TGCGCCAGCAGCCCGGACAGTTCAACTAATGAAAAACTGTTTTTT.

V and J are TRBV7-9 and TRBJ2-1; possibly TRBD2 for D (6 bases). Germline V gives CDR1 SEHNR, CDR2 FQNEAQ (reference sequence). Trimming took 1 base from V and 6 from J, leaving 10 bases between them. This CDR3 is 14 amino acids long. CDR3 coding DNA: TGTGCCAGCAGCTTAGTTGAGGGAGGCAATGAGCAGTTCTTC. It translates to CASSLVEGGNEQFF.

CDR3 sequence: CASSSDGAQETQYF. In nucleotides, the CDR3 is TGTGCCAGCAGCTCAGATGGGGCACAAGAGACCCAGTACTTC. This rearrangement joins TRBV11-2 to TRBJ2-5; D perhaps matches TRBD1 (5 bases). Per germline, CDR1 SGHAT and CDR2 FQNNGV. Trimming took 4 bases from V and 2 from J, leaving 11 bases between them. CDR3 length: 14 residues.

The rearrangement uses TRBV18 and TRBJ1-1; D not certain. V lost 6 bases to trimming and J lost 3 bases, with 14 bases between them. Germline-derived CDR1 and CDR2 are KGHSH and LQKENI. This CDR3 has 14 residues. The CDR3 here is CASSSSVGDTEAFF. As DNA, the CDR3 is TGTGCCAGCTCGTCGTCGGTGGGAGACACTGAAGCTTTCTTT. Combining the CDR3 with reference TRBV18 and TRBJ1-1 gives the whole variable domain NAGVMQNPRHLVRRRGQEARLRCSPMKGHSHVYWYRQLPEEGLKFMVYLQKENIIDESGMPKERFSAEFPKEGPSILRIQQVVRGDSAAYFCASSSSVGDTEAFFGQGTRLTVV.

This clone was recorded once. This chain uses TRBV30 with TRBJ1-5; weak D call: TRBD1 (6 bases). The CDR3 runs 14 residues. CDR1 is GTSNPN and CDR2 is SVGIG in the germline V gene (reference sequence). V dropped 2 bases and J dropped 4 bases, with 12 bases sitting between them. The CDR3 loop is CAWSKGEGNQPQHF. The DNA for the CDR3 is TGTGCCTGGAGTAAGGGGGAGGGAAATCAGCCCCAGCATTTT.

CDR3 DNA sequence: TGCGCCAGCAGCTCGGACAGGTATGAGCAGTTCTTC. This sequence encodes CASSSDRYEQFF. The V gene is TRBV5-1, the J gene TRBJ2-1; 7 bases are a match to TRBD1. The germline V gene encodes CDR1 SGHRS and CDR2 YFSETQ. V was clipped by 3 bases and J by 8 bases; unmatched bases: 2. CDR3 length: 12 amino acids. The full variable domain, its missing parts supplied by reference TRBV5-1 and TRBJ2-1, is KAGVTQTPRYLIKTRGQQVTLSCSPISGHRSVSWYQQTPGQGLQFLFEYFSETQRNKGNFPGRFSGRQFSNSRSEMNVSTLELGDSALYLCASSSDRYEQFFGPGTRLTVL.

The rearrangement uses TRBV7-9 and TRBJ2-1; perhaps TRBD1 as D (6 bases). Trimming stripped 1 base from V and 6 bases from J, with 19 bases between. Germline V gene data show CDR1 as SEHNR and CDR2 as FQNEAQ (reference sequence). The CDR3 is 17 amino acids. The chain's CDR3 is CASSLERSLGHINEQFF. CDR3 DNA: TGTGCCAGCAGCTTAGAACGTAGCTTGGGACATATCAATGAGCAGTTCTTC.

As to this clone: Other DNA sequences within the sample encode an identical CDR3. The rearrangement uses TRBV6-5 and TRBJ2-7, with TRBD1 as a possible D gene (6 bases). The CDR3 has 15 residues. The germline gives CDR1 MNHEY, CDR2 SVGAGI. Trimming took off 2 bases at V and 2 bases at J, with 13 bases between the two ends. The CDR3 protein is CASSYRQGKPYEQYF. The DNA for the CDR3 is TGTGCCAGCAGTTACCGGCAGGGGAAACCCTACGAGCAGTACTTC.

This clone was recorded a few times. The chain joins TRBV5-1 to TRBJ1-5; D may be TRBD1 (6 bases). The V end lost 4 bases, the J end lost 5 bases, and 13 bases lay between the germline ends. The length of the CDR3 is 14 residues. Germline-derived CDR1 and CDR2 are SGHRS and YFSETQ. Here the CDR3 reads CASSPQGLDQPQHF. The CDR3 DNA reads TGCGCCAGCAGCCCCCAGGGGTTGGATCAGCCCCAGCATTTT.

The V and J genes are TRBV9 and TRBJ2-2; 7 bases fit TRBD2. The length of the CDR3 is 14 residues. Germline trimming cut 7 bases from V and 1 base from J; bases unmatched to any gene: 4. Germline CDR1 is SGDLS and CDR2 is YYNGEE. The CDR3 is CASRERGNTGELFF. The CDR3 DNA sequence: TGTGCCAGCCGCGAGCGGGGGAACACCGGGGAGCTGTTTTTT.

The V gene is TRBV5-1, the J gene TRBJ2-3; TRBD1 might be the D (6 bases). The CDR3 has 14 amino acids. Germline V CDR1 and CDR2: SGHRS, YFSETQ. V was cut by 6 bases and J by 2 bases, with 13 bases left in between. CDR3 sequence: CASNHRDPTDTQYF. The CDR3 nucleotides read TGCGCCAGCAACCACAGGGATCCCACAGATACGCAGTATTTT.

The J gene is TRBJ1-2, the V gene TRBV29-1; D ambiguous. V was shortened by 4 bases and J by 5 bases, with 5 bases between the two germline ends. The CDR3 extends over 10 amino acids. The V gene's germline CDR1 is SQVTM and CDR2 ANQGSEA. The DNA for the CDR3 is TGCAGCGTTGGGGCGTATGGCTACACCTTC. It codes for CSVGAYGYTF.

This chain uses TRBV4-1 with TRBJ2-3, with 8 bases identical to TRBD2. The CDR3 is made up of 17 amino acids. The germline CDR1 and CDR2 sequences are MGHRA and YSYEKL. The V and J ends lost 1 base and 3 bases, in that order; junction bases with no gene match: 9. Here the CDR3 reads CASSQALSGGMTDTQYF. In DNA form, the CDR3 reads TGCGCCAGCAGCCAAGCCCTGTCGGGGGGGATGACAGATACGCAGTATTTT.

This sequence joins TRBV28 and TRBJ2-7; 9 bases are a match to TRBD2. The CDR3 loop spans 15 amino acids. Germline CDR1 reads MDHEN; CDR2 reads SYDVKM. The V segment lost 5 bases and the J segment 4 bases; nucleotides outside the gene matches: 9. The CDR3 DNA sequence: TGTGCCAGCAGTCCAGCGGGAGGCTCCTCATACGAGCAGTACTTC. It yields the protein CASSPAGGSSYEQYF.

The genes are TRBV19 and TRBJ1-2; D ambiguous. Germline values: CDR1 LNHDA, CDR2 SQIVND (reference sequence). With 3 bases removed from V and 4 bases from J, the gap between germline ends came to 6 bases. The CDR3 is 12 amino acids. CDR3: CASSMSSYGYTF. In DNA form, the CDR3 reads TGTGCCAGTAGTATGTCTTCCTATGGCTACACCTTC. The complete variable domain, with remaining parts taken from reference TRBV19 and TRBJ1-2, reads DGGITQSPKYLFRKEGQNVTLSCEQNLNHDAMYWYRQDPGQGLRLIYYSQIVNDFQKGDIAEGYSVSREKKESFPLTVTSAQKNPTAFYLCASSMSSYGYTFGSGTRLTVV.

The CDR3 loop reads CASSVNRTPRRGTGSYEQYF. In DNA form, the CDR3 reads TGTGCCAGCAGTGTCAATAGGACCCCGCGTAGAGGGACAGGGAGCTACGAGCAGTACTTC. V and J are TRBV2 and TRBJ2-7; 9 bases fit TRBD1. Germline V gene sequence: CDR1 SNHLY, CDR2 FYNNEI. Trimming cost V 4 bases and J 3 bases; bases outside gene matches: 22. This CDR3 region has 20 residues.